This TCR beta chain was documented in a study of tumor T cells in aggressive B-cell lymphoma. V gave up 3 bases and J gave up 5 bases, with 15 bases separating them. The CDR3 consists of 15 residues. Germline-derived CDR1 and CDR2 are SEHNR and FQNEAQ (reference sequence). Method: immunoSEQ multiplex PCR; TCRdb's copy keeps in-frame clones and lacks some. The table records around 2,600 clones, 75% to 85% of them present only once. The receptor's source is an adult with diffuse large B cell lymphoma. Source material: tumor tissue. V and J are TRBV7-9 and TRBJ2-3; D possibly corresponds to TRBD1 (6 bases). This CDR3 is CASSLGSTGIDTQYF. CDR3 sequence (DNA): TGTGCCAGCAGCTTGGGCTCCACAGGGATAGATACGCAGTATTTT.